This T cell receptor (beta chain) stems from a study of immune heterogeneity within non-small cell lung tumors. The V end lost 2 bases, the J end lost 4 bases, and 9 bases lay between the germline ends. The CDR3 spans 14 residues. Germline assignment: CDR1 MNHEY and CDR2 SMNVEV (reference sequence). This clonotype is termed medium-sized. It was with 32 V and 13 J primers that multiplex PCR amplified TCR beta CDR3. TCRdb processed the multiplex PCR reads anew with MiXCR; each CDR3 protein has one entry. The sample contains some 10,000 distinct CDR3 sequences, more than 25% of which appear only once. Template material comprised bulk tumor genomic DNA at 450 to 600 ng per sample. Several biopsies were spaced far apart within each primary tumor and obtained as surgery took place. Enrolled individuals presented with untreated, newly diagnosed non-small cell lung cancer and received curative surgery. The donor pool consisted of newly diagnosed non-small cell lung cancer patients who were having surgery with curative intent.

This receptor was identified in a woman between 55 and 75 years old with non-small cell lung cancer. The specimen was lung tumor tissue. The rearrangement uses TRBV27 and TRBJ2-1; D is ambiguous. The CDR3 loop reads CASSLRRGYNEQFF. In DNA, the CDR3 is TGTGCCAGCAGTTTACGGCGCGGTTACAATGAGCAGTTCTTC.